The 14 T cell receptor beta chains in this list originate from one sample, sequenced in a study of blood T cell repertoires in COVID-19. Sequenced by immunoSEQ multiplex PCR; TCRdb stores in-frame clones only, minus some. The data show more than 70,000 clones, more than 75% seen once. Material for sequencing was peripheral blood. The receptors were gathered from a man in his fifties or sixties with active or convalescent COVID-19.

The rearrangement joins TRBV10-1 to TRBJ2-3; TRBD2 aligns across 10 bases. The CDR3 has 14 amino acids. Germline values: CDR1 WNHNN, CDR2 SYGVQD (reference sequence). V was clipped by 8 bases and J by 3 bases; unmatched bases: 5. This chain's CDR3 is CASSSSGGTDTQYF. The CDR3 DNA is TGCGCCAGCTCCTCTAGCGGGGGAACAGATACGCAGTATTTT.

In this sample, this clone turned up a few times. V usage is TRBV6-2 or TRBV6-3 and J usage is TRBJ1-5, with 8 bases lining up with TRBD1. Germline V gives CDR1 MNHEY, CDR2 SVGEGT. V lost 0 bases, J lost 9 bases, and 7 bases stayed unmatched. This CDR3 region has 15 residues. The CDR3 sequence: CASSYSGTGSPPQHF. In nucleotides, the CDR3 is TGTGCCAGCAGTTACTCGGGGACAGGTAGTCCGCCCCAGCATTTT.

The rearrangement joins TRBV20-1 to TRBJ2-5; 12 bases agree with TRBD2. The CDR3 is 17 residues long. Unmatched junction bases numbered 13, after V lost 3 bases and J lost 5 bases. Germline V gives CDR1 DFQATT, CDR2 SNEGSKA (reference sequence). CDR3 loop: CSASRASGGAVGETQYF. In nucleotides, the CDR3 is TGCAGTGCTAGTAGGGCTAGCGGGGGGGCGGTCGGGGAGACCCAGTACTTC.

The gene calls are TRBV5-4 and TRBJ2-5, with D tentatively TRBD2 (6 bases). Germline lookup yields CDR1 SGHNT and CDR2 YYREEE (reference sequence). CDR3 size: 17 residues. Between the trimmed V and J ends, which lost 0 bases and 5 bases, there was a span of 20 bases. CDR3 protein: CASSLVSRDSQTETQYF. CDR3 bases: TGTGCCAGCAGCTTGGTCTCGCGGGACTCCCAAACGGAGACCCAGTACTTC.

This clone was detected once. The rearrangement links TRBV7-9 to TRBJ1-1; 11 bases fit TRBD1. This CDR3 spans 13 amino acids. J gave up 7 bases and V 7 bases, and 5 bases lay outside the gene matches. Germline V CDR1 and CDR2: SEHNR, FQNEAQ (reference sequence). CDR3 nucleotides: TGTGCCAGCACCGAGGGACAGGGGGTTGAAGCTTTCTTT. Its translation is CASTEGQGVEAFF.

This clone was recorded only once. The chain employs TRBV3-1 (or the pseudogene TRBV3-2) and TRBJ2-3; TRBD2 matches 12 bases. This CDR3 spans 14 amino acids. V shed 6 bases and J 7 bases; nucleotides not matched to a gene: 5. From germline, CDR1 is LGHDT and CDR2 YNNKEL (reference sequence). Here the CDR3 DNA reads TGTGCCAGCAGTCCTACTAGCGGGGGGTATACGCAGTATTTT. It codes for CASSPTSGGYTQYF.

This chain joins TRBV25-1 and TRBJ1-1; 8 nucleotides agree with TRBD1. The germline CDR1 and CDR2 sequences are MGHDK and SYGVNS. This CDR3 contains 13 residues. V gave up 7 bases and J gave up 4 bases; unmatched junction bases: 5. CDR3 nucleotides: TGTGCCAGCACCCTGGACAGGGCCACTGAAGCTTTCTTT. This translates into CASTLDRATEAFF.

The genes are TRBV7-9 and TRBJ2-7; 8 nucleotides agree with TRBD1. CDR1 is SEHNR and CDR2 is FQNEAQ in the germline V gene (reference sequence). The ends lost 2 bases at V and 4 bases at J; junction bases unmatched: 4. The CDR3 extends over 14 amino acids. The CDR3 DNA reads as TGTGCCAGCAGCTTACAGGGGGCCTATTACGAGCAGTACTTC. Translating gives CASSLQGAYYEQYF. Full variable domain (rest looked up from reference TRBV7-9 and TRBJ2-7): DTGVSQNPRHKITKRGQNVTFRCDPISEHNRLYWYRQTLGQGPEFLTYFQNEAQLEKSRLLSDRFSAERPKGSFSTLEIQRTEQGDSAMYLCASSLQGAYYEQYFGPGTRLTVT.

This chain connects TRBV7-8 to TRBJ2-7; a weak D match, TRBD1 (6 bases). The CDR3 has 15 residues. Trimming pared 1 base from V and 4 bases from J, leaving 14 bases between. Germline V gene lookup returns CDR1 SGHVS and CDR2 FQNEAQ. CDR3 in DNA: TGTGCCAGCAGCTTAGAAGGGGGTCCATTTTACGAGCAGTACTTC. Its protein product is CASSLEGGPFYEQYF. Filled out from reference TRBV7-8 and TRBJ2-7, the complete variable domain reads GAGVSQSPRYKVAKRGQDVALRCDPISGHVSLFWYQQALGQGPEFLTYFQNEAQLDKSGLPSDRFFAERPEGSVSTLKIQRTQQEDSAVYLCASSLEGGPFYEQYFGPGTRLTVT.

The chain recombines TRBV1 with TRBJ2-2; the table's D gene call, TRBD2, was not cross checked with the DNA. TRBV1 is listed as a pseudogene. This CDR3 contains 19 residues. The CDR3 nucleotides are TGCACCAGCAGCCAAGTCAGGACTAGCGGGGGCCTGAACACCGGGGAGCTGTTTTTT. Translation gives CTSSQVRTSGGLNTGELFF.

CDR3 coding DNA: TGTGCCAGCAGCCTCGACAGGGGGCCAGGAAACACCATATATTTT. It translates to CASSLDRGPGNTIYF. This chain joins TRBV11-3 and TRBJ1-3; 10 bases fit TRBD1. Germline loops: CDR1 SGHNT, CDR2 YENEEA. The length of the CDR3 is 15 residues. Trimming removed 5 bases from V and 4 bases from J; junction bases left unmatched: 5. The whole variable domain, remainder taken from reference TRBV11-3 and TRBJ1-3, is EAGVVQSPRYKIIEKKQPVAFWCNPISGHNTLYWYLQNLGQGPELLIRYENEEAVDDSQLPKDRFSAERLKGVDSTLKIQPAELGDSAVYLCASSLDRGPGNTIYFGEGSWLTVV.

The chain couples TRBV11-2 to TRBJ2-1, with D possibly matching TRBD1 (7 bases). Trimming took off 0 bases at V and 9 bases at J, with 18 bases between the two ends. Germline V lookup: CDR1 SGHAT, CDR2 FQNNGV. The CDR3 spans 16 residues. DNA for the CDR3: TGTGCCAGCAGCTTAGATCGCCAGGGGGGTTCCGCTGAGCAGTTCTTC. Its protein product is CASSLDRQGGSAEQFF.

This chain uses TRBV19 with TRBJ2-1; TRBD1 might be the D (6 bases). Germline V lookup: CDR1 LNHDA, CDR2 SQIVND (reference sequence). The CDR3 runs 16 residues. Between the trimmed V and J ends, which lost 3 bases and 2 bases, there was a span of 14 bases. CDR3 nucleotides: TGTGCCAGTAGTATCCTTGTCAGGGGACCCTACAATGAGCAGTTCTTC. It is translated as CASSILVRGPYNEQFF.

The chain joins TRBV7-9 to TRBJ2-5; D perhaps matches TRBD2 (6 bases). The CDR3 covers 13 residues. The V and J ends lost 2 bases and 5 bases respectively, with 9 bases between them. Germline V gene data show CDR1 as SEHNR and CDR2 as FQNEAQ (reference sequence). The CDR3 here is CASSLLGGETQYF. The CDR3 DNA reads TGTGCCAGCAGCTTACTAGGAGGGGAGACCCAGTACTTC.